This TCR beta chain was found in a study of cytomegalovirus exposure and HLA in healthy donors. PCR used 60 Vbeta primers and 13 Jbeta primers. TCRdb's copy holds only in-frame clones and misses some; the assay was immunoSEQ multiplex PCR. Of about 120,000 clones listed, 70% to 90% are singletons. The CDR3 consists of 15 residues. V lost 4 bases, J lost 0 bases, and 4 bases stayed unmatched. The germline gives CDR1 SGHTS, CDR2 YDEGEE. The chain uses TRBV5-8 and TRBJ1-5; TRBD1 agrees at 7 bases. Sequenced sample: PBMCs. This clonotype was sampled from a man aged 40-50 years in good health and CMV-seronegative. This chain's CDR3 is CASSEGQTSNQPQHF. The CDR3 bases are TGTGCCAGCAGCGAGGGACAGACTAGCAATCAGCCCCAGCATTTT.